This is a list of T cell receptor beta chains from one sample in a study of blood T cell repertoires in COVID-19. Libraries were prepared by immunoSEQ multiplex PCR; TCRdb keeps only in-frame clonotypes and omits some of them. The table records over 65,000 clones, 80% of them present only once. Input material: peripheral blood. Every receptor here comes from a woman in her thirties or forties with active or convalescent COVID-19. Each CDR3 is given with its conserved first and last residue. A D gene is named only where the DNA matches it firmly. Expanded clones are given a class, and other clones once, few, many or no size at all.

j_gene: TRBJ1-6; len: 17; v_gene: TRBV4-1; abundance: -; d_gene: TRBD1; CDR3nt: TGCGCCAGCAGCCACGCCCGGGGGGACAGGGGGGATTCACCCCTCCACTTT; CDR3aa: CASSHARGDRGDSPLHF
j_gene: TRBJ1-1; len: 17; v_gene: TRBV19; abundance: -; d_gene: TRBD1; CDR3nt: TGTGCCAGTAGTATCCCAATTGGACAGGGACTAAACACTGAAGCTTTCTTT; CDR3aa: CASSIPIGQGLNTEAFF
j_gene: TRBJ1-4; len: 17; v_gene: TRBV18; abundance: few; d_gene: TRBD1; CDR3nt: TGTGCCAGCTCACGGACCGGGGCACGGGACAGGGTCGAAAAACTGTTTTTT; CDR3aa: CASSRTGARDRVEKLFF
j_gene: TRBJ2-3; len: 14; v_gene: TRBV18; abundance: -; d_gene: -; CDR3nt: TGTGCCAGCTCACCACAGGGGGGCACAGATACGCAGTATTTT; CDR3aa: CASSPQGGTDTQYF
j_gene: TRBJ2-3; len: 16; v_gene: TRBV10-3; abundance: -; d_gene: -; CDR3nt: TGTGCCATCAGTGAGAGTATTAGCGGATCCACAGATACGCAGTATTTT; CDR3aa: CAISESISGSTDTQYF
j_gene: TRBJ2-2; len: 14; v_gene: TRBV10-2; abundance: -; d_gene: -; CDR3nt: TGCGCCAGCAGTGACCCCGGGATCCCCGGGGAGCTGTTTTTT; CDR3aa: CASSDPGIPGELFF
j_gene: TRBJ2-1; len: 15; v_gene: TRBV18; abundance: few; d_gene: -; CDR3nt: TGTGCCAGCTCACCTAGCGCCCAATTAGGGAATGAGCAGTTCTTC; CDR3aa: CASSPSAQLGNEQFF
j_gene: TRBJ2-4; len: 13; v_gene: TRBV12-3/TRBV12-4; abundance: -; d_gene: -; CDR3nt: TGTGCCAGCGGTGACATAGCCAAAAACATTCAGTACTTC; CDR3aa: CASGDIAKNIQYF
j_gene: TRBJ2-3; len: 17; v_gene: TRBV4-2; abundance: -; d_gene: TRBD2; CDR3nt: TGTGCCAGCAGCCAATGGGGTAGCGGGGCGGGAACAGATACGCAGTATTTT; CDR3aa: CASSQWGSGAGTDTQYF
j_gene: TRBJ1-1; len: 13; v_gene: TRBV5-1; abundance: -; d_gene: -; CDR3nt: TGCGCCAGCAGCCAAATCCCAAACACTGAAGCTTTCTTT; CDR3aa: CASSQIPNTEAFF
j_gene: TRBJ2-5; len: 13; v_gene: TRBV12-3/TRBV12-4; abundance: -; d_gene: -; CDR3nt: TGTGCCAGCAGTTTGACAATAGTGGGGACCCAGTACTTC; CDR3aa: CASSLTIVGTQYF
j_gene: TRBJ2-5; len: 14; v_gene: TRBV2; abundance: -; d_gene: -; CDR3nt: TGTGCCAGCAGTGGGCAGGGAGGCCAAGAGACCCAGTACTTC; CDR3aa: CASSGQGGQETQYF
j_gene: TRBJ2-3; len: 17; v_gene: TRBV19; abundance: -; d_gene: -; CDR3nt: TGTGCCAGTAGTATAGATATGGGACACACAAAGACAGATACGCAGTATTTT; CDR3aa: CASSIDMGHTKTDTQYF
j_gene: TRBJ2-2; len: 16; v_gene: TRBV5-8; abundance: few; d_gene: TRBD2; CDR3nt: TGTGCCAGCAACGGAAGGACTAGCCCTAACACCGGGGAGCTGTTTTTT; CDR3aa: CASNGRTSPNTGELFF
j_gene: TRBJ1-5; len: 20; v_gene: TRBV19; abundance: -; d_gene: TRBD1; CDR3nt: TGTGCCAGTAGTATAAGAGGACGGACAGGGACTACAATTAGCAATCAGCCCCAGCATTTT; CDR3aa: CASSIRGRTGTTISNQPQHF
j_gene: TRBJ1-2; len: 16; v_gene: TRBV27; abundance: -; d_gene: -; CDR3nt: TGTGCCAGCAGTTTCCTCCCGATTACACGATTATCCGGCTACACCTTC; CDR3aa: CASSFLPITRLSGYTF
j_gene: TRBJ1-2; len: 16; v_gene: TRBV28; abundance: -; d_gene: TRBD1; CDR3nt: TGTGCCAGCACCACATGGGGGGACAGGGGGCAGAATGGCTACACCTTC; CDR3aa: CASTTWGDRGQNGYTF
j_gene: TRBJ2-4; len: 15; v_gene: TRBV9; abundance: few; d_gene: TRBD1; CDR3nt: TGTGCCAGCAGCGTAGATGGGACAGCCCGAAACATTCAGTACTTC; CDR3aa: CASSVDGTARNIQYF
j_gene: TRBJ2-7; len: 16; v_gene: TRBV19; abundance: -; d_gene: TRBD1; CDR3nt: TGTGCCAGTAGTATAGATCTTGAGACAGGGGCCTACGAGCAGTACTTC; CDR3aa: CASSIDLETGAYEQYF
j_gene: TRBJ2-2; len: 15; v_gene: TRBV4-1; abundance: few; d_gene: -; CDR3nt: TGCGCCAGCAGCCAAGTATCGGGGGACGCCGGGGAGCTGTTTTTT; CDR3aa: CASSQVSGDAGELFF
j_gene: TRBJ2-7; len: 13; v_gene: TRBV5-1; abundance: -; d_gene: -; CDR3nt: TGCGCCAGCAGCCCGAATCGAGGGGGCGGGGAGTACTTC; CDR3aa: CASSPNRGGGEYF
j_gene: TRBJ2-1; len: 14; v_gene: TRBV19; abundance: -; d_gene: TRBD2; CDR3nt: TGTGCCAGTAGTATTGGGACTAGTATTGGTGAGCAGTTCTTC; CDR3aa: CASSIGTSIGEQFF
j_gene: TRBJ2-2; len: 16; v_gene: TRBV2; abundance: -; d_gene: -; CDR3nt: TGTGCCAGCAGAGGCGGCCAGGGCGTGGACACCGGGGAGCTGTTTTTT; CDR3aa: CASRGGQGVDTGELFF
j_gene: TRBJ2-3; len: 18; v_gene: TRBV7-6; abundance: -; d_gene: TRBD2; CDR3nt: TGTGCCAGCAGCTTAGTAGCTAGCGGGAGGTTCTTAACAGATACGCAGTATTTT; CDR3aa: CASSLVASGRFLTDTQYF
j_gene: TRBJ2-2; len: 14; v_gene: TRBV19; abundance: -; d_gene: TRBD1; CDR3nt: TGTGCCAGTAGTGGGACAGGAGGGACCGGGGAGCTGTTTTTT; CDR3aa: CASSGTGGTGELFF
j_gene: TRBJ1-1; len: 19; v_gene: TRBV12-5; abundance: many; d_gene: -; CDR3nt: TGTGCTAGTGGTTTGTTAGAGTCTTGGCAGGGGCTAGGGGACACTGAAGCTTTCTTT; CDR3aa: CASGLLESWQGLGDTEAFF
j_gene: TRBJ1-4; len: 15; v_gene: TRBV9; abundance: -; d_gene: TRBD1; CDR3nt: TGTGCCAGCAGCCCGAGGACAGGGATTAATGAAAAACTGTTTTTT; CDR3aa: CASSPRTGINEKLFF
j_gene: TRBJ2-7; len: 13; v_gene: TRBV28; abundance: -; d_gene: -; CDR3nt: TGTGCCACCCGAGGGGACTCACGCTACGAGCAGTACTTC; CDR3aa: CATRGDSRYEQYF
j_gene: TRBJ2-1; len: 16; v_gene: TRBV11-3; abundance: -; d_gene: -; CDR3nt: TGTGCCAGCAGCACCCGAACAGGGAGCTTATACAATGAGCAGTTCTTC; CDR3aa: CASSTRTGSLYNEQFF
j_gene: TRBJ2-1; len: 13; v_gene: TRBV6-5; abundance: -; d_gene: TRBD2; CDR3nt: TGTGCCAGCAGTTACTGGGGGGGTAATGAGCAGTTCTTC; CDR3aa: CASSYWGGNEQFF
j_gene: TRBJ2-7; len: 12; v_gene: TRBV24-1; abundance: -; d_gene: -; CDR3nt: TGTGCCACCAGCAGAGACAGCTACGAGCAGTACTTC; CDR3aa: CATSRDSYEQYF
j_gene: TRBJ2-6; len: 18; v_gene: TRBV11-3; abundance: few; d_gene: -; CDR3nt: TGTGCCAGCAGCTTAGAGCTCTGGCATCTCTCTGGGGCCAACGTCCTGACTTTC; CDR3aa: CASSLELWHLSGANVLTF
j_gene: TRBJ1-1; len: 16; v_gene: TRBV4-2; abundance: -; d_gene: TRBD1; CDR3nt: TGTGCCAGCAGCCTCGGACAGGGAGGAATGAACACTGAAGCTTTCTTT; CDR3aa: CASSLGQGGMNTEAFF
j_gene: TRBJ2-3; len: 14; v_gene: TRBV19; abundance: -; d_gene: -; CDR3nt: TGTGCCAGTAGGGAGACCTCAGTGGCAGATACGCAGTATTTT; CDR3aa: CASRETSVADTQYF
j_gene: TRBJ2-1; len: 15; v_gene: TRBV11-2; abundance: -; d_gene: -; CDR3nt: TGTGCCAGCAGCTTAGTACAGTCCCCCTACAATGAGCAGTTCTTC; CDR3aa: CASSLVQSPYNEQFF
j_gene: TRBJ1-1; len: 13; v_gene: TRBV30; abundance: few; d_gene: -; CDR3nt: TGTGCCTGGAGTGTTGGCCGGGACACTGAAGCTTTCTTT; CDR3aa: CAWSVGRDTEAFF
j_gene: TRBJ2-6; len: 16; v_gene: TRBV7-9; abundance: -; d_gene: TRBD1; CDR3nt: TGTGCCAGCAGCCTAGGGGGCTTCTCTGAGGCCAACGTCCTGACTTTC; CDR3aa: CASSLGGFSEANVLTF
j_gene: TRBJ1-4; len: 16; v_gene: TRBV6-5; abundance: -; d_gene: -; CDR3nt: TGTGCCAGCAGTTACTCGAAGGGGTGGGCTAATGAAAAACTGTTTTTT; CDR3aa: CASSYSKGWANEKLFF
j_gene: TRBJ1-5; len: 17; v_gene: TRBV28; abundance: once; d_gene: -; CDR3nt: TGTGCCAGCAGCGAATCCGGGACAAGGGTTGGCAATCAGCCCCAGCATTTT; CDR3aa: CASSESGTRVGNQPQHF
j_gene: TRBJ2-1; len: 17; v_gene: TRBV18; abundance: -; d_gene: -; CDR3nt: TGTGCCAGCTCACCACCCGTTGTAAAGAGCTCCTACAATGAGCAGTTCTTC; CDR3aa: CASSPPVVKSSYNEQFF
j_gene: TRBJ1-1; len: 14; v_gene: TRBV5-8; abundance: -; d_gene: -; CDR3nt: TGTGCCAGCAGCTTGGAAGGCCGCGGCACTGAAGCTTTCTTT; CDR3aa: CASSLEGRGTEAFF
j_gene: TRBJ2-7; len: 14; v_gene: TRBV2; abundance: -; d_gene: -; CDR3nt: TGTGCCAGCAGTCAAGACATACTATCCTACGAGCAGTACTTC; CDR3aa: CASSQDILSYEQYF
j_gene: TRBJ2-2; len: 15; v_gene: TRBV6-4; abundance: -; d_gene: TRBD1; CDR3nt: TGTGCCAGCATTCTCGGACAGGAAAACACCGGGGAGCTGTTTTTT; CDR3aa: CASILGQENTGELFF
j_gene: TRBJ2-1; len: 16; v_gene: TRBV3-1/TRBV3-2; abundance: -; d_gene: -; CDR3nt: TGTGCCAGCAGCAGACCCCTTAGCGGTACAAACAATGAGCAGTTCTTC; CDR3aa: CASSRPLSGTNNEQFF
j_gene: TRBJ2-1; len: 17; v_gene: TRBV10-3; abundance: -; d_gene: TRBD2; CDR3nt: TGTGCCATCAGTGAAGCGGGGCTAGCGGGCTCCTACAATGAGCAGTTCTTC; CDR3aa: CAISEAGLAGSYNEQFF
j_gene: TRBJ2-1; len: 15; v_gene: TRBV18; abundance: once; d_gene: TRBD2; CDR3nt: TGTGCCAGCTCACCAGGGACTAGCGGGGGGAATGAGCAGTTCTTC; CDR3aa: CASSPGTSGGNEQFF
j_gene: TRBJ2-3; len: 14; v_gene: TRBV28; abundance: -; d_gene: TRBD1; CDR3nt: TGTGCCAGCAGTTCAGACAGGGATACAGATACGCAGTATTTT; CDR3aa: CASSSDRDTDTQYF
j_gene: TRBJ2-1; len: 15; v_gene: TRBV19; abundance: -; d_gene: TRBD1; CDR3nt: TGTGCCAGTAGTAGCGGACAGGGGGCCGTGGGTGAGCAGTTCTTC; CDR3aa: CASSSGQGAVGEQFF
j_gene: TRBJ2-2; len: 14; v_gene: TRBV24-1; abundance: -; d_gene: -; CDR3nt: TGTGCCACCAGTATGCAGGGGAACACCGGGGAGCTGTTTTTT; CDR3aa: CATSMQGNTGELFF
j_gene: TRBJ1-5; len: 15; v_gene: TRBV2; abundance: few; d_gene: TRBD1; CDR3nt: TGTGCCAGCTCAAAGGACAGGGGTAGCAATCAGCCCCAGCATTTT; CDR3aa: CASSKDRGSNQPQHF
j_gene: TRBJ1-2; len: 13; v_gene: TRBV28; abundance: once; d_gene: -; CDR3nt: TGTGCCAGCAGTTTAGGCAATTACTATGGCTACACCTTC; CDR3aa: CASSLGNYYGYTF
j_gene: TRBJ2-3; len: 18; v_gene: TRBV7-2; abundance: -; d_gene: TRBD2; CDR3nt: TGTGCCAGCAGCTTATCCTCCGGGACTAGCGGGAAGGTGTATACGCAGTATTTT; CDR3aa: CASSLSSGTSGKVYTQYF
j_gene: TRBJ1-5; len: 16; v_gene: TRBV4-2; abundance: -; d_gene: -; CDR3nt: TGTGCCAGCAGCCATTTTGACCGACAGAACAATCAGCCCCAGCATTTT; CDR3aa: CASSHFDRQNNQPQHF
j_gene: TRBJ2-1; len: 14; v_gene: TRBV14; abundance: -; d_gene: TRBD1; CDR3nt: TGTGCCAGCAGCCAAGAAAGGGGGCATGGTGAGCAGTTCTTC; CDR3aa: CASSQERGHGEQFF
j_gene: TRBJ1-1; len: 13; v_gene: TRBV12-3/TRBV12-4; abundance: -; d_gene: -; CDR3nt: TGTGCCAGCAAAAGACAGGAGATACTTGAAGCTTTCTTT; CDR3aa: CASKRQEILEAFF
j_gene: TRBJ2-7; len: 13; v_gene: TRBV2; abundance: -; d_gene: TRBD1; CDR3nt: TGTGCCAGCAGCGGGACAGGAGCCTACGAGCAGTACTTC; CDR3aa: CASSGTGAYEQYF
j_gene: TRBJ2-1; len: 14; v_gene: TRBV15; abundance: -; d_gene: -; CDR3nt: TGTGCCACCAGCAGAGATCTTTTGGCAGGAGAGCAGTTCTTC; CDR3aa: CATSRDLLAGEQFF
j_gene: TRBJ2-5; len: 13; v_gene: TRBV7-8; abundance: -; d_gene: -; CDR3nt: TGTGCCAGCAGCCGGGGCTACCAAGAGACCCAGTACTTC; CDR3aa: CASSRGYQETQYF
j_gene: TRBJ1-4; len: 16; v_gene: TRBV19; abundance: -; d_gene: -; CDR3nt: TGTGCCAGTACCCGCGACAACCTTGCAACTAATGAAAAACTGTTTTTT; CDR3aa: CASTRDNLATNEKLFF
j_gene: TRBJ1-4; len: 14; v_gene: TRBV5-4; abundance: -; d_gene: -; CDR3nt: TGTGCCAGCAGCTTGCGAGGAACTAATGAAAAACTGTTTTTT; CDR3aa: CASSLRGTNEKLFF